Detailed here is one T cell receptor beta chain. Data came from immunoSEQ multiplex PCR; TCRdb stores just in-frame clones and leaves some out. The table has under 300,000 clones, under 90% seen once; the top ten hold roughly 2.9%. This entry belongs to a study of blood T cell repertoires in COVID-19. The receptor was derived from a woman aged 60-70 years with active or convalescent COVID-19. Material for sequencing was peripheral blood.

This CDR3 reads CASSRDRTNTGELFF. CDR3 bases: TGTGCCAGCAGCCGGGACAGGACGAACACCGGGGAGCTGTTTTTT. The rearrangement uses TRBV3-1 (or the pseudogene TRBV3-2) and TRBJ2-2; 8 bases fit TRBD1. Trimming at V came to 4 bases and at J to 0 bases, leaving 1 base not matched to a gene. The CDR3 covers 15 residues. Germline V gene data show CDR1 as LGHDT and CDR2 as YNNKEL (reference sequence).